Following are 2 T cell receptor beta chains from one sample sequenced in a study of naive and memory T cell subsets. Findings and limits, study-wide: Possibly reflecting memory cells re-expressing CD45RA, a few larger clonotypes occurred in naive repertoires, especially CD8.

Antigens for these TCRs are unknown. An equimolar mix of two oligonucleotides served as the beta constant-region primer for TRBC1 and TRBC2. Four rounds of PCR amplified the ligated cDNA using nested alpha and beta constant-region primers plus SP2. TCRdb reprocessed the UMI-ligation and nested PCR reads with MiXCR, giving one entry per CDR3 protein. The repertoire holds about 150,000 distinct CDR3 sequences, with approximately 22% as singletons. The sample taken for sequencing was naive CD4+ T cells from blood. These receptor sequences come from a human donor in good health.

This chain links TRBV12-3 or TRBV12-4 with TRBJ2-7, with 9 bases lining up with TRBD2. The CDR3 runs to 14 residues. V lost 3 bases to trimming and J lost 5 bases; unmatched junction nucleotides: 5. The CDR3 region is CASSLREGRNEQYF. The CDR3, as DNA: TGTGCCAGCAGTTTGCGGGAGGGCCGGAACGAGCAGTACTTC.

This rearrangement joins TRBV28 to TRBJ2-1; 14 bases match TRBD2. The CDR3 runs 14 residues. CDR1 and CDR2 from the germline V gene are MDHEN and SYDVKM. J lost 8 bases, V lost 7 bases, and 4 bases had no gene match. CDR3 in DNA: TGTGCCAGCAAGACTAGCGGGAGGGTCTATGAGCAGTTCTTC. It specifies CASKTSGRVYEQFF.